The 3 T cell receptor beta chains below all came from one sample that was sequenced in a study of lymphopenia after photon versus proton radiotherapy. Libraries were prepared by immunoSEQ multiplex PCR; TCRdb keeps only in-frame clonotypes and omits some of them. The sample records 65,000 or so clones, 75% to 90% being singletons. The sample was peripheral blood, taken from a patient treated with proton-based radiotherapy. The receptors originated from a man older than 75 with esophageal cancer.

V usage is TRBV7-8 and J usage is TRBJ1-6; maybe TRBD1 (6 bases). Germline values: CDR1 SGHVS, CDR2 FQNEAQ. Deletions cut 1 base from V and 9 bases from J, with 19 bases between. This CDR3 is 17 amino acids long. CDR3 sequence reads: CASSLDLSLGGLSPLHF. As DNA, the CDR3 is TGTGCCAGCAGCTTAGACCTCTCCCTCGGGGGGCTTTCACCCCTCCACTTT. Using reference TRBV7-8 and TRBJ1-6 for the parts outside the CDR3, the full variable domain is GAGVSQSPRYKVAKRGQDVALRCDPISGHVSLFWYQQALGQGPEFLTYFQNEAQLDKSGLPSDRFFAERPEGSVSTLKIQRTQQEDSAVYLCASSLDLSLGGLSPLHFGNGTRLTVT.

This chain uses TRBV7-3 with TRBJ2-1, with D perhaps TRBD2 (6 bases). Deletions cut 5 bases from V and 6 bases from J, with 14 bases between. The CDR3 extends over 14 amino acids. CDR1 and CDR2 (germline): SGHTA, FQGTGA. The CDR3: CASSPRLVGNEQFF. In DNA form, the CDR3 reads TGTGCCAGCAGCCCGAGACTAGTAGGCAATGAGCAGTTCTTC.

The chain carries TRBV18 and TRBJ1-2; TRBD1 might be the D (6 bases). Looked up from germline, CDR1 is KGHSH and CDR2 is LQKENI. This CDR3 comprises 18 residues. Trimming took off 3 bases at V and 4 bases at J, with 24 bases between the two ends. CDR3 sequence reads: CASSPVRDTSAFTYGYTF. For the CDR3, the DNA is TGTGCCAGCTCACCTGTCCGGGACACCTCGGCGTTCACCTATGGCTACACCTTC.